Following are 31 T cell receptor beta chains from one sample sequenced in a study of control samples from healthy donors and cancer patients (dated by TCRdb to the early 2020s). Receptor libraries were prepared by the immunoSEQ multiplex PCR assay. Imported from immuneACCESS, the table was reduced by TCRdb to in-frame sequences with V and J called. These copies leave out some clones; in studies compared against another copy, an unresolved V gene accounts for under half, and the cause of the remainder is not known. The table for this sample lists about 94,000 clones; approximately 90% of them were counted only once. The leading ten clones occupy around 1.3% of the sample. The sample comprised blood. The receptors come from a woman aged 45-60 years in good health.

This sequence joins TRBV13 and TRBJ2-3; 13 positions match TRBD2. Germline-derived CDR1 and CDR2 are PRHDT and FYEKMQ (reference sequence). There are 20 residues in the CDR3. V trimming: 1 base; J trimming: 5 bases; junction bases outside the gene matches: 15. CDR3 nucleotides: TGTGCCAGCAGCTTAGTTTGGACTAGCGGGAGAATGGGGGAAGGAGATACGCAGTATTTT. Its translation: CASSLVWTSGRMGEGDTQYF. Using reference TRBV13 and TRBJ2-3 for the parts outside the CDR3, the full variable domain is AAGVIQSPRHLIKEKRETATLKCYPIPRHDTVYWYQQGPGQDPQFLISFYEKMQSDKGSIPDRFSAQQFSDYHSELNMSSLELGDSALYFCASSLVWTSGRMGEGDTQYFGPGTRLTVL.

The chain combines TRBV6-2 or TRBV6-3 with TRBJ1-5; 7 nucleotides match TRBD1. After removal of 6 bases from V and 6 bases from J, the junction contained 11 bases not matched to a gene. The CDR3 is 15 residues long. The germline gives CDR1 MNHEY, CDR2 SVGEGT. CDR3 sequence reads: CASSQDRASFQPQHF. Written as DNA, the CDR3 is TGTGCCAGCAGCCAAGACAGGGCTTCCTTTCAGCCCCAGCATTTT.

The chain employs TRBV28 and TRBJ2-7; 11 nucleotides align to TRBD2. CDR1 MDHEN and CDR2 SYDVKM come from the germline V gene. There are 15 residues in the CDR3. V was clipped by 6 bases and J by 1 base; unmatched bases: 5. CDR3 loop: CASSSSGRSSYEQYF. Here the CDR3 DNA reads TGTGCCAGCAGCTCTAGCGGGAGGAGTTCCTACGAGCAGTACTTC.

The sample holds a few counts of this clone. The J gene is TRBJ1-2, the V gene TRBV5-3; D call uncertain. TRBV5-3 is marked as an open reading frame, function uncertain. The CDR3 has 15 residues. Between the trimmed V and J ends, which lost 0 bases and 1 base, there was a span of 10 bases. The CDR3 region is CARSLVAVLNYGYTF. The DNA for the CDR3 is TGTGCCAGAAGCTTGGTAGCGGTGCTTAACTATGGCTACACCTTC.

The sample holds one count of this clone. The chain recombines TRBV19 with TRBJ1-2, with 8 nucleotides matching TRBD1. There are 15 residues in the CDR3. Trimming cost V 2 bases and J 4 bases; bases outside gene matches: 6. Germline CDR1 reads LNHDA; CDR2 reads SQIVND (reference sequence). CDR3 in DNA: TGTGCCAGTAGTATACTACCGGGACAGGCCTATGGCTACACCTTC. This translates into CASSILPGQAYGYTF. Filled out from reference TRBV19 and TRBJ1-2, the complete variable domain reads DGGITQSPKYLFRKEGQNVTLSCEQNLNHDAMYWYRQDPGQGLRLIYYSQIVNDFQKGDIAEGYSVSREKKESFPLTVTSAQKNPTAFYLCASSILPGQAYGYTFGSGTRLTVV.

V gene TRBV5-5 combines with J gene TRBJ1-1, with D possibly TRBD1 on 6 matching bases. The CDR3 loop spans 15 amino acids. V was cut by 2 bases and J by 0 bases, with 11 bases left in between. Germline CDR1 is SGHKS and CDR2 is YYEKEE (reference sequence). The CDR3: CASSFGGGMNTEAFF. CDR3 DNA: TGTGCCAGCAGCTTCGGAGGGGGAATGAACACTGAAGCTTTCTTT.

This chain links TRBV6-6 with TRBJ1-4, with D possibly TRBD1 on 6 matching bases. The V end was cut by 5 bases, the J end by 3 bases, with 16 bases between. The CDR3 is 16 residues long. The germline gives CDR1 MNHNY, CDR2 SVGAGI (reference sequence). The CDR3 spells CASSTGEGGANEKLFF. CDR3 sequence (DNA): TGTGCCAGCAGTACCGGCGAGGGGGGGGCTAATGAAAAACTGTTTTTT.

The gene calls are TRBV5-1 and TRBJ1-2; D is undetermined. There are 15 residues in the CDR3. From germline, CDR1 is SGHRS and CDR2 YFSETQ. Deletions cut 5 bases from V and 0 bases from J, with 14 bases between. This CDR3 is CASREEQITNYGYTF. CDR3 coding DNA: TGCGCCAGCAGAGAGGAGCAGATCACTAACTATGGCTACACCTTC. Combining the CDR3 with reference TRBV5-1 and TRBJ1-2 gives the whole variable domain KAGVTQTPRYLIKTRGQQVTLSCSPISGHRSVSWYQQTPGQGLQFLFEYFSETQRNKGNFPGRFSGRQFSNSRSEMNVSTLELGDSALYLCASREEQITNYGYTFGSGTRLTVV.

The gene calls are TRBV7-3 and TRBJ2-7; 9 positions agree with TRBD1. With V trimmed by 4 bases and J by 5 bases, 9 bases remained unmatched. This CDR3 has 15 amino acids. Germline values: CDR1 SGHTA, CDR2 FQGTGA. The CDR3 spells CASSSSGQGFDEQYF. CDR3 nucleotide sequence: TGTGCCAGCAGCTCATCCGGACAGGGGTTCGACGAGCAGTACTTC.

This rearrangement joins TRBV6-5 to TRBJ1-4, with unresolved D. CDR3 length: 14 amino acids. The V end lost 0 bases, the J end lost 7 bases, and 9 bases lay between the germline ends. Germline V gives CDR1 MNHEY, CDR2 SVGAGI. The CDR3: CASSYSTAGEKLFF. CDR3 DNA sequence: TGTGCCAGCAGTTACTCGACGGCGGGTGAAAAACTGTTTTTT.

The J gene is TRBJ1-5, the V gene TRBV27; a weak D match, TRBD1 (5 bases). Trimming took 2 bases from V and 7 from J, leaving 9 bases between them. This CDR3 has 13 amino acids. CDR1 and CDR2 (germline): MNHEY, SMNVEV (reference sequence). In DNA form, the CDR3 reads TGTGCCAGCAGTTTAGGGGGTGGGCAGCCCCAGCATTTT. Translating it yields CASSLGGGQPQHF.

This clone was counted once. The gene calls are TRBV28 and TRBJ1-5; unclear D gene. Germline CDR1 and CDR2: MDHEN and SYDVKM. The CDR3 is 15 amino acids. The ends were cut back, 4 bases at V and 0 bases at J, with 10 bases in the middle. DNA of the CDR3: TGTGCCAGCAGTTACCCGGGCAGTAGCAATCAGCCCCAGCATTTT. Residues: CASSYPGSSNQPQHF. The variable domain in full, completed from reference TRBV28 and TRBJ1-5, reads DVKVTQSSRYLVKRTGEKVFLECVQDMDHENMFWYRQDPGLGLRLIYFSYDVKMKEKGDIPEGYSVSREKKERFSLILESASTNQTSMYLCASSYPGSSNQPQHFGDGTRLSIL.

The chain carries TRBV4-3 and TRBJ2-5, with no clear D. Trimming shortened V by 3 bases and J by 3 bases, and 11 bases separated the two germline ends. CDR3 length equals 14 residues. CDR1 is LGHNA and CDR2 is YSLEER in the germline V gene. The CDR3 protein is CASSQSYGEETQYF. CDR3 in DNA: TGCGCCAGCAGCCAGTCATATGGGGAAGAGACCCAGTACTTC.

The chain carries TRBV19 and TRBJ1-5, with D uncertain. This CDR3 spans 14 amino acids. Germline CDR1 and CDR2: LNHDA and SQIVND (reference sequence). Trimming removed 6 bases from V and 0 bases from J, with 9 bases in between. The CDR3 protein is CASSPFNSNQPQHF. For the CDR3, the DNA is TGTGCCAGTAGCCCATTTAATAGCAATCAGCCCCAGCATTTT.

V gene TRBV5-1 combines with J gene TRBJ2-3; 10 positions agree with TRBD2. The CDR3 covers 19 residues. V was clipped by 2 bases and J by 1 base; unmatched bases: 13. The V gene's germline CDR1 is SGHRS and CDR2 YFSETQ. The CDR3 is CASSFQGSGGLAGTDTQYF. CDR3 sequence (DNA): TGCGCCAGCAGCTTTCAGGGTAGCGGGGGGCTTGCTGGCACAGATACGCAGTATTTT.

The chain has TRBV24-1 and TRBJ1-2; D unresolved. Trimming removed 3 bases at V and 6 bases at J, with 4 bases between. Per germline, CDR1 KGHDR and CDR2 SFDVKD. This CDR3 has 11 residues. The CDR3 DNA reads as TGTGCCACCAGTGATGGTAATGGCTACACCTTC. It codes for CATSDGNGYTF.

This rearrangement joins TRBV5-1 to TRBJ1-4, with 8 nucleotides matching TRBD1. The germline V gene encodes CDR1 SGHRS and CDR2 YFSETQ. There are 15 residues in the CDR3. V shed 0 bases, J shed 6 bases, and the junction held 4 bases outside the gene matches. CDR3 protein: CASSLEPGGDEKLFF. DNA for the CDR3: TGCGCCAGCAGCTTGGAGCCAGGGGGCGATGAAAAACTGTTTTTT.

The V call is TRBV10-3, the J call TRBJ2-3; D may be TRBD2 (5 bases). From germline, CDR1 is ENHRY and CDR2 SYGVKD. Trimming removed 3 bases from V and 0 bases from J, with 13 bases in between. The CDR3 covers 16 residues. The CDR3: CAISDPSSSSTDTQYF. CDR3 sequence (DNA): TGTGCCATCAGTGACCCTAGCAGTTCTAGCACAGATACGCAGTATTTT.

The rearrangement uses TRBV7-3 and TRBJ1-2; D possibly corresponds to TRBD1 (5 bases). CDR3 length: 15 amino acids. The germline gives CDR1 SGHTA, CDR2 FQGTGA. V shed 7 bases and J shed 4 bases, with 19 bases lying between them. The CDR3 nucleotides read TGTGCCAGCACCGAAGGGCAGGGTCGGGGCTATGGCTACACCTTC. Residues: CASTEGQGRGYGYTF.

The chain joins TRBV24-1 to TRBJ2-1; D is possibly TRBD2 (6 bases). CDR3 length equals 13 residues. V lost 3 bases and J lost 7, with 9 bases in between. Germline V gene data show CDR1 as KGHDR and CDR2 as SFDVKD. CDR3 bases: TGTGCCACCAGTGATGCGACTAGTAATGAGCAGTTCTTC. This encodes CATSDATSNEQFF.

The table lists this clone with a few counts. This chain uses TRBV6-5 with TRBJ1-2, with TRBD1 as a possible D gene (5 bases). Trimming took off 6 bases at V and 4 bases at J, with 15 bases between the two ends. The CDR3 is made up of 14 amino acids. Germline values: CDR1 MNHEY, CDR2 SVGAGI. CDR3 sequence (DNA): TGTGCCAGCAGGGGGGGAGGGGACCTCTATGGCTACACCTTC. Its protein product is CASRGGGDLYGYTF.

This chain joins TRBV6-1 and TRBJ1-4; 7 nucleotides agree with TRBD1. V trimming: 0 bases; J trimming: 8 bases; junction bases outside the gene matches: 6. The CDR3 is made up of 15 amino acids. Per germline, CDR1 MNHNS and CDR2 SASEGT. The CDR3 coding sequence is TGTGCCAGCAGTGAAGCCGACAGGGTTGAGGAAAAACTGTTTTTT. Encoded protein: CASSEADRVEEKLFF.

The rearrangement joins TRBV4-2 to TRBJ2-5; TRBD2 agrees at 9 bases. The CDR3 sequence is 15 residues long. Looked up from germline, CDR1 is LGHNA and CDR2 is YNFKEQ. The junction had 7 bases not matched to a gene; V was cut back by 3 bases and J by 5 bases. The CDR3 loop reads CASSQRRGGPETQYF. Written as DNA, the CDR3 is TGTGCCAGCAGCCAGAGGCGGGGGGGCCCCGAGACCCAGTACTTC.

The V call is TRBV7-3, the J call TRBJ2-7, with 8 bases that match TRBD1. CDR1 and CDR2 from the germline V gene are SGHTA and FQGTGA. The CDR3 loop spans 16 amino acids. Losses at the gene ends were 5 bases for V and 0 bases for J; bases not matched to a gene: 9. The CDR3 coding sequence is TGTGCCAGCAGCCAGACAGGGGAGAGGGGCTCCTACGAGCAGTACTTC. This encodes CASSQTGERGSYEQYF.

In DNA form, the CDR3 reads TGTGCCGTCCAGGGGTCCGTTACTCAGCCCCAGCATTTT. Its translation: CAVQGSVTQPQHF. V and J are TRBV28 and TRBJ1-5; tentative D call: TRBD1 (6 bases). Per germline, CDR1 MDHEN and CDR2 SYDVKM. With 11 bases removed from V and 6 bases from J, the gap between germline ends came to 17 bases. This CDR3 contains 13 residues.

V gene TRBV27 combines with J gene TRBJ1-4, with 9 nucleotides matching TRBD1. V trimming: 4 bases; J trimming: 5 bases; junction bases outside the gene matches: 5. The V gene's germline CDR1 is MNHEY and CDR2 SMNVEV (reference sequence). This CDR3 spans 15 amino acids. The DNA for the CDR3 is TGTGCCAGCAGTTCCCCCGGGACAGGGAATGAAAAACTGTTTTTT. Translation gives CASSSPGTGNEKLFF.

V gene TRBV11-2 combines with J gene TRBJ2-4, with TRBD1 as a possible D gene (6 bases). The germline V gene encodes CDR1 SGHAT and CDR2 FQNNGV. V lost 5 bases, J lost 8 bases, and 22 bases lay in between. This CDR3 is 16 amino acids long. As DNA, the CDR3 is TGTGCCAGCAGCCCCCAGGGGACCGGGTTTAGCGACATTCAGTACTTC. Translated: CASSPQGTGFSDIQYF.

This chain uses TRBV11-3 with TRBJ2-1, with TRBD2 matching over 8 bases. The CDR3 is made up of 17 amino acids. The V segment lost 6 bases and the J segment 12 bases; nucleotides outside the gene matches: 22. Germline assignment: CDR1 SGHNT and CDR2 YENEEA. CDR3 residues: CASRDYESGGPNYGQFF. CDR3 sequence (DNA): TGTGCCAGCAGGGATTACGAGTCGGGAGGGCCCAACTACGGGCAGTTCTTC.

In its sample, this clone was seen a few times. The rearrangement links TRBV5-1 to TRBJ1-1; the D gene is possibly TRBD1 (6 bases). The germline CDR1 and CDR2 sequences are SGHRS and YFSETQ. The CDR3 is made up of 16 amino acids. The germline V and J ends were trimmed by 2 bases and 0 bases, with 14 bases remaining between them. In DNA form, the CDR3 reads TGCGCCAGCAGCTTAGGACAGATAGATGTGAACACTGAAGCTTTCTTT. Translation gives CASSLGQIDVNTEAFF.

CDR3: CASSVGLGPPERETQYF. Written as DNA, the CDR3 is TGTGCCAGCAGCGTAGGGCTAGGGCCTCCCGAAAGAGAGACCCAGTACTTC. The chain couples TRBV9 to TRBJ2-5, with D uncertain. CDR3 size: 17 residues. V was cut by 0 bases and J by 4 bases, with 19 bases left in between. Germline CDR1 reads SGDLS; CDR2 reads YYNGEE.

The V call is TRBV28, the J call TRBJ1-5, with D unresolved. This CDR3 is built from 14 residues. CDR1 is MDHEN, CDR2 SYDVKM, per germline. V shed 4 bases and J shed 4 bases, with 11 bases lying between them. The CDR3 DNA reads TGTGCCAGCAGTTCCCCTGGCCATAATCAGCCCCAGCATTTT. This translates into CASSSPGHNQPQHF.